The rows below give T cell receptor beta chains drawn from one sample of a study of regulatory T cells in long-lasting Graves disease. Each CDR3 protein gets one entry after TCRdb re-called the multiplex PCR reads with MiXCR. This table has over 500,000 distinct CDR3 sequences, about 16% appearing once. Separately, the same data were catalogued under a study of T cells in Graves' hyperthyroidism and ophthalmopathy.

The sequencing used peripheral blood mononuclear cells (PBMCs), collected at new diagnosis, from a patient treated with antithyroid drugs. These receptors came from a young man with Graves disease. Both conserved end residues are part of each CDR3. The D gene is left open where the match is weak. The size entry is marked missing in some rows and otherwise reads once, few, many or a size class.

CDR3	DNA	size	D	V	J
CASSYSETAQETQYF	TGTGCCAGCAGTTACTCAGAGACAGCACAAGAGACCCAGTACTTC	-	-	TRBV6-9	TRBJ2-5
CASAPGGYTQYF	TGTGCCAGCGCCCCGGGGGGTTATACGCAGTATTTT	-	TRBD2	TRBV27	TRBJ2-3
CASKGGHNYEQYF	TGTGCCAGCAAGGGAGGGCACAACTACGAGCAGTACTTC	many	TRBD2	TRBV2	TRBJ2-7
CASTPSGSGANEQYF	TGTGCCAGCACACCCTCCGGGTCCGGGGCCAACGAGCAGTACTTC	many	-	TRBV28	TRBJ2-7
CSAYGLPGEQYF	TGCAGTGCTTACGGACTCCCAGGCGAGCAGTACTTC	few	-	TRBV20-1	TRBJ2-7
CASSEREGRKNEQFF	TGTGCCAGCAGTGAACGGGAGGGCCGAAAGAATGAGCAGTTCTTC	-	TRBD2	TRBV6-1	TRBJ2-1
CASSSGTYYYEQYF	TGTGCCAGCAGTTCCGGGACATATTACTACGAGCAGTACTTC	many	-	TRBV5-6	TRBJ2-7
CSAMTGSNSPLHF	TGCAGCGCCATGACAGGATCAAATTCACCCCTCCACTTT	few	-	TRBV29-1	TRBJ1-6
CASSINGWAYEQYF	TGTGCCAGTAGTATAAACGGGTGGGCCTACGAGCAGTACTTC	-	-	TRBV19	TRBJ2-7
CASSLLSPQETQYF	TGTGCCAGCAGTTTATTATCCCCCCAAGAGACCCAGTACTTC	-	-	TRBV27	TRBJ2-5
CASSESARSYGYTF	TGTGCCAGCAGTGAATCGGCGCGTTCCTATGGCTACACCTTC	many	-	TRBV2	TRBJ1-2
CASSYLQANTEAFF	TGTGCCAGCAGTTACCTCCAGGCTAACACTGAAGCTTTCTTT	many	-	TRBV6-2/TRBV6-3	TRBJ1-1
CAISDGTSYNEQFF	TGTGCCATCAGTGATGGGACTAGCTACAATGAGCAGTTCTTC	many	TRBD2	TRBV10-3	TRBJ2-1
CASSFRIEQGEFYGYTF	TGTGCCAGCAGCTTTAGGATTGAACAGGGAGAGTTCTATGGCTACACCTTC	few	-	TRBV5-5	TRBJ1-2
CASSLNPGLAGEETQYF	TGCGCCAGCAGCTTGAACCCGGGACTAGCGGGGGAAGAGACCCAGTACTTC	many	TRBD2	TRBV5-1	TRBJ2-5
CASSSAGGLVREQYF	TGTGCCAGCAGTTCTGCTGGGGGACTAGTACGCGAGCAGTACTTC	few	TRBD2	TRBV12-3/TRBV12-4	TRBJ2-7
CASSINRNPLYNEQFF	TGTGCCAGTAGTATCAACAGGAACCCCCTCTACAATGAGCAGTTCTTC	few	-	TRBV19	TRBJ2-1
CSAQGLAGTNEQFF	TGCAGTGCCCAGGGACTAGCGGGTACCAATGAGCAGTTCTTC	-	TRBD2	TRBV20-1	TRBJ2-1
CASKPRQGATYEQYF	TGTGCCAGCAAGCCCAGGCAGGGGGCAACCTACGAGCAGTACTTC	-	TRBD1	TRBV6-2/TRBV6-3	TRBJ2-7
CASSSFDRGDKETQYF	TGTGCCAGCAGCTCCTTCGACAGGGGGGACAAAGAGACCCAGTACTTC	-	TRBD1	TRBV7-9	TRBJ2-5
CSAHGLAGQETQYF	TGCAGTGCCCATGGACTAGCGGGACAAGAGACCCAGTACTTC	many	TRBD2	TRBV20-1	TRBJ2-5
CSARDLFEGASPYEQYF	TGCAGTGCTAGAGATTTGTTCGAGGGGGCGAGCCCCTACGAGCAGTACTTC	few	TRBD1	TRBV20-1	TRBJ2-7
CASSETRQYF	TGTGCCAGCAGTGAAACTAGGCAGTACTTC	few	-	TRBV6-1	TRBJ2-7
CASSYWDRDLDEQFF	TGTGCCAGCAGTTACTGGGACAGGGACCTTGATGAGCAGTTCTTC	-	TRBD1	TRBV6-5	TRBJ2-1
CASSAIAGGTLNEQFF	TGTGCCAGCAGCGCAATTGCGGGAGGTACCCTCAATGAGCAGTTCTTC	-	TRBD2	TRBV9	TRBJ2-1
CASSVVPTGVDRSSEQFF	TGTGCCAGCAGCGTAGTACCCACGGGAGTCGACAGGAGTAGTGAGCAGTTCTTC	few	-	TRBV9	TRBJ2-1
CASSLSGSFYEQYF	TGTGCCAGCAGTTTAAGCGGGAGTTTCTACGAGCAGTACTTC	many	TRBD2	TRBV28	TRBJ2-7
CASSLADPSLHF	TGTGCCAGCAGTTTGGCCGATCCTAGCCTCCACTTT	few	-	TRBV28	TRBJ1-6
CASTHLAHSYNEQFF	TGCGCCAGCACGCATCTAGCGCACTCCTACAATGAGCAGTTCTTC	-	-	TRBV10-2	TRBJ2-1
CSVSMGYEQYF	TGCAGCGTCTCTATGGGTTACGAGCAGTACTTC	-	-	TRBV29-1	TRBJ2-7
CASSDSSNEKLFF	TGTGCCAGCAGTGACAGCTCTAATGAAAAACTGTTTTTT	many	-	TRBV2	TRBJ1-4
CASSPGIQGAVGNEQFF	TGTGCCAGCTCACCAGGAATACAGGGGGCAGTAGGCAATGAGCAGTTCTTC	-	TRBD1	TRBV18	TRBJ2-1
CASRQQGAGANVLTF	TGTGCCAGCAGGCAACAGGGGGCTGGGGCCAACGTCCTGACTTTC	many	TRBD1	TRBV12-3/TRBV12-4	TRBJ2-6
CASRPIPGETQYF	TGTGCCAGCAGGCCTATCCCGGGGGAGACCCAGTACTTC	many	-	TRBV12-3/TRBV12-4	TRBJ2-5
CSAARASAPYEQYF	TGCAGTGCCGCCAGGGCTAGCGCTCCCTACGAGCAGTACTTC	many	-	TRBV20-1	TRBJ2-7
CATEGVQPLGEQYF	TGTGCCACTGAGGGGGTCCAGCCCTTGGGGGAGCAGTACTTC	few	-	TRBV28	TRBJ2-7
CASSPGGALRDEQYF	TGTGCCAGCAGTCCAGGTGGGGCTCTAAGGGACGAGCAGTACTTC	many	-	TRBV12-3/TRBV12-4	TRBJ2-7
CAWAPGVGYEQYF	TGTGCCTGGGCCCCTGGTGTGGGCTACGAGCAGTACTTC	few	-	TRBV30	TRBJ2-7
CASSYSEGASNQPQHF	TGTGCCAGCAGTTACTCGGAGGGTGCTAGCAATCAGCCCCAGCATTTT	many	-	TRBV6-5	TRBJ1-5
CASSLSATYEQYF	TGTGCCAGCAGCTTATCAGCAACCTACGAGCAGTACTTC	many	-	TRBV27	TRBJ2-7
CSAAPDYGLEQYF	TGCAGTGCTGCCCCGGACTACGGTCTCGAGCAGTACTTC	many	-	TRBV20-1	TRBJ2-7
CASSGTGGIISNQPQHF	TGTGCCAGCAGCGGGACAGGGGGAATTATTAGCAATCAGCCCCAGCATTTT	many	TRBD1	TRBV2	TRBJ1-5
CASSLGLAGGLIDEQFF	TGTGCCAGCTCACTGGGACTAGCGGGAGGGCTGATAGATGAGCAGTTCTTC	-	TRBD2	TRBV18	TRBJ2-1
CASSEGWGAGELFF	TGTGCCAGCAGTGAAGGTTGGGGGGCCGGGGAGCTGTTTTTT	many	-	TRBV6-2/TRBV6-3	TRBJ2-2
CASSLVRGTGKGRPQHF	TGTGCCAGCAGTTTAGTGAGGGGGACAGGGAAAGGTCGGCCCCAGCATTTT	many	TRBD1	TRBV28	TRBJ1-5
CASSQNSGRSYEQYF	TGTGCCAGCAGCCAAAATAGCGGGAGGTCCTACGAGCAGTACTTC	many	TRBD2	TRBV3-1	TRBJ2-7
CSASGGLVPYEQYF	TGCAGTGCTAGTGGGGGACTAGTTCCCTACGAGCAGTACTTC	many	TRBD2	TRBV20-1	TRBJ2-7
CASSPLAVSSYEQYF	TGTGCCAGCAGCCCACTAGCGGTTAGCTCCTACGAGCAGTACTTC	few	TRBD2	TRBV11-2	TRBJ2-7
CSASGVFGTDTQYF	TGCAGTGCTAGTGGAGTTTTTGGCACAGATACGCAGTATTTT	few	-	TRBV20-1	TRBJ2-3
CAWSVRGSPHYGYTF	TGTGCCTGGAGTGTACGCGGTTCCCCCCACTATGGCTACACCTTC	-	-	TRBV30	TRBJ1-2
CASSPRPRTGTANEQFF	TGTGCCAGCTCACCCCGACCAAGGACCGGGACAGCAAATGAGCAGTTCTTC	few	TRBD1	TRBV18	TRBJ2-1
CASSQGAAVYNSPLHF	TGTGCCAGCAGCCAAGGTGCGGCAGTCTATAATTCACCCCTCCACTTT	-	-	TRBV3-1	TRBJ1-6
CASSPWTGLKRGEQYF	TGTGCCAGCTCACCGTGGACAGGCCTCAAACGGGGCGAGCAGTACTTC	many	TRBD1	TRBV18	TRBJ2-7
CASSNDRWGTEAFF	TGTGCCAGCAGCAATGACAGATGGGGGACTGAAGCTTTCTTT	-	-	TRBV9	TRBJ1-1
CASSQRPSYEQYF	TGTGCCAGCAGCCAGCGGCCATCCTACGAGCAGTACTTC	many	-	TRBV11-3	TRBJ2-7